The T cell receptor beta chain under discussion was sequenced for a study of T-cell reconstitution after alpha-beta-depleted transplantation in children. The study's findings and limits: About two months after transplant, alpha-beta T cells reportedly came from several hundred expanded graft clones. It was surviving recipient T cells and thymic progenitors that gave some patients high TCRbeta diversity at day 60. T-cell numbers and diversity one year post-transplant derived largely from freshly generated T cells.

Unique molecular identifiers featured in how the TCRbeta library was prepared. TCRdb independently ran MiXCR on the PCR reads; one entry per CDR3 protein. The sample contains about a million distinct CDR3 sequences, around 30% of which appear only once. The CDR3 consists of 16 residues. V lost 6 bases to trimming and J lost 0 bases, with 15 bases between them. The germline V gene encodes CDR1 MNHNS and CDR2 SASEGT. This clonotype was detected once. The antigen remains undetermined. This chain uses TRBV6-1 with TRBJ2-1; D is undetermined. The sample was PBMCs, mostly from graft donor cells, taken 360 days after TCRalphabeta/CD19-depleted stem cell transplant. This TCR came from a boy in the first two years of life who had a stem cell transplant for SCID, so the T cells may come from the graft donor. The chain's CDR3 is CASRILAESSYNEQFF. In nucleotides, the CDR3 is TGTGCCAGCAGAATTCTTGCGGAGAGCTCCTACAATGAGCAGTTCTTC.